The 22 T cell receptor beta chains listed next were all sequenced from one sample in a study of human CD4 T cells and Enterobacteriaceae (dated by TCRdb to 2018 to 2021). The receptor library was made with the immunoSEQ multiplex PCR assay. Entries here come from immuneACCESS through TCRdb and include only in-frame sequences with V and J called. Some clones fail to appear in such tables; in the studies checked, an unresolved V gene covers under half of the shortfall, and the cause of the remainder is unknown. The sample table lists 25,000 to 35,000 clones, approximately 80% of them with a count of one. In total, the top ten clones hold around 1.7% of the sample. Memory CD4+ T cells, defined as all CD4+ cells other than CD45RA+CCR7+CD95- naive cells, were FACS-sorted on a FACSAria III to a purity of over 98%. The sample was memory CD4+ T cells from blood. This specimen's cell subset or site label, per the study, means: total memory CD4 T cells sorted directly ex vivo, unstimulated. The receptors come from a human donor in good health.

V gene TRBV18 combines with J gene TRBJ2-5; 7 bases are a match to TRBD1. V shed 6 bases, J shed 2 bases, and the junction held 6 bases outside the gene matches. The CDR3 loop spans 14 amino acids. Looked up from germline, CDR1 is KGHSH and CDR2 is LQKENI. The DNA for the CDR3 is TGTGCCAGCTCGCCTGGGACAGCTCAAGAGACCCAGTACTTC. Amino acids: CASSPGTAQETQYF.

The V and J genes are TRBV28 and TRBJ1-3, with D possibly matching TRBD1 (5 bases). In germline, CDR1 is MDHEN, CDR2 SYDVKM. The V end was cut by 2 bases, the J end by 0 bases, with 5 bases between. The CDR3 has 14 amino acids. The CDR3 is CASSLQGSGNTIYF. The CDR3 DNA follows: TGTGCCAGCAGTTTACAGGGCTCTGGAAACACCATATATTTT.

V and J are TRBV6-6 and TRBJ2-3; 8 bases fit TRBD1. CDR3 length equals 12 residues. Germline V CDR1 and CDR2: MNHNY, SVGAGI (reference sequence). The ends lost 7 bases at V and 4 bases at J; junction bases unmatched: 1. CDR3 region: CASTGGSDTQYF. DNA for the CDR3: TGTGCCAGCACAGGGGGCTCAGATACGCAGTATTTT.

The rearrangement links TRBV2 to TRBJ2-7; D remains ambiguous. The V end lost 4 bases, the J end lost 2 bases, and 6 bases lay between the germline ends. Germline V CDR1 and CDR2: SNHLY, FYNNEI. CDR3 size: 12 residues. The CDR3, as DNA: TGTGCCAGCAGTGCCAGACCCTACGAGCAGTACTTC. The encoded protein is CASSARPYEQYF.

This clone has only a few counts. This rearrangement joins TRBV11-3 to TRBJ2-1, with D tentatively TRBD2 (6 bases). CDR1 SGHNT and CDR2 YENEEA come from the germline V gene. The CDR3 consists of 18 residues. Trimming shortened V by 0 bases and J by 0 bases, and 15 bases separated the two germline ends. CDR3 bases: TGTGCCAGCAGCTTAGATCAGGGAGGCTCAAGCTCCTACAATGAGCAGTTCTTC. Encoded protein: CASSLDQGGSSSYNEQFF.

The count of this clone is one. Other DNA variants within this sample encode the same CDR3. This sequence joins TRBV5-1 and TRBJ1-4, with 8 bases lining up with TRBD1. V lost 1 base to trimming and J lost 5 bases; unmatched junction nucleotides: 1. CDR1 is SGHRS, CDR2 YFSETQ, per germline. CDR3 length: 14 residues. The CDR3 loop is CASSLTGGNEKLFF. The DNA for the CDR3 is TGCGCCAGCAGCTTGACAGGGGGAAATGAAAAACTGTTTTTT.

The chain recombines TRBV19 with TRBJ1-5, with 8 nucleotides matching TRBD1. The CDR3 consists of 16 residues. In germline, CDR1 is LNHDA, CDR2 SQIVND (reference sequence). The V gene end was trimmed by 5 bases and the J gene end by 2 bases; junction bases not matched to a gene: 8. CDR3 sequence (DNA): TGTGCCAGTAGTGTCGGGACAGGATGGGGCAATCAGCCCCAGCATTTT. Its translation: CASSVGTGWGNQPQHF.

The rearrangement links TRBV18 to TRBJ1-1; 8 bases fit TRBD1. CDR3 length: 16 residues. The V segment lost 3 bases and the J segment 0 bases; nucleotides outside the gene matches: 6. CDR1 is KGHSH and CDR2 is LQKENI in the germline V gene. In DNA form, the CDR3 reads TGTGCCAGCTCACCGCAGGGGGCTGGTATGAACACTGAAGCTTTCTTT. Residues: CASSPQGAGMNTEAFF.

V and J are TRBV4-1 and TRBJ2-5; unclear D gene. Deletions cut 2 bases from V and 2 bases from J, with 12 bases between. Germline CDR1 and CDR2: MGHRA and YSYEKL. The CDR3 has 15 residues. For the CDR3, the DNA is TGCGCCAGCAGCCAAAGCCCCAGAAAACAAGAGACCCAGTACTTC. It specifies CASSQSPRKQETQYF.

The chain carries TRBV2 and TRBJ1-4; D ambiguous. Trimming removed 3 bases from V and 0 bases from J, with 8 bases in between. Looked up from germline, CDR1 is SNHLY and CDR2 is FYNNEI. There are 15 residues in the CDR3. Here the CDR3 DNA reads TGTGCCAGCAGTGATTCGGCTGCAACTAATGAAAAACTGTTTTTT. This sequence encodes CASSDSAATNEKLFF.

Here the CDR3 DNA reads TGTGCCAGCAGCCCTAGTTCGGGAGGGGGCTCGAGTCAGCCCCAGCATTTT. Translation: CASSPSSGGGSSQPQHF. The chain employs TRBV11-2 and TRBJ1-5; 7 bases map to TRBD1. The germline V gene has CDR1 SGHAT and CDR2 FQNNGV. The CDR3 loop spans 17 amino acids. The ends lost 5 bases at V and 6 bases at J; junction bases unmatched: 16.

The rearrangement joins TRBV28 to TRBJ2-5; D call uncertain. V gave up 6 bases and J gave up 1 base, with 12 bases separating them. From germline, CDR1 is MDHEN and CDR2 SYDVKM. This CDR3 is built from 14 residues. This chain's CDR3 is CASSARGPQETQYF. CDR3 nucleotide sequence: TGTGCCAGCAGCGCCCGCGGCCCCCAAGAGACCCAGTACTTC.

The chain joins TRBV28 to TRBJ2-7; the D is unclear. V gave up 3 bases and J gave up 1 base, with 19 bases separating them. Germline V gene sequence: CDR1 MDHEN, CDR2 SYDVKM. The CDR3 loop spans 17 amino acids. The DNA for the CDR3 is TGTGCCAGCAGTTTGATTGCCAGTGAAATTTTATCCTACGAGCAGTACTTC. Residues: CASSLIASEILSYEQYF.

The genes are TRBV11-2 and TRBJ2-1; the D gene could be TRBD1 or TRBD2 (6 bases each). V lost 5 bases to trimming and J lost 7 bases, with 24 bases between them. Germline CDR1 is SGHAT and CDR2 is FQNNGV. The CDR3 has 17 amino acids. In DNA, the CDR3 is TGTGCCAGCAGCCCGATAGGGGGGCTCGCCTCCCCGAATGAGCAGTTCTTC. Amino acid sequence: CASSPIGGLASPNEQFF. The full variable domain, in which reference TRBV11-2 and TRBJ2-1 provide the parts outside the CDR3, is EAGVAQSPRYKIIEKRQSVAFWCNPISGHATLYWYQQILGQGPKLLIQFQNNGVVDDSQLPKDRFSAERLKGVDSTLKIQPAKLEDSAVYLCASSPIGGLASPNEQFFGPGTRLTVL.

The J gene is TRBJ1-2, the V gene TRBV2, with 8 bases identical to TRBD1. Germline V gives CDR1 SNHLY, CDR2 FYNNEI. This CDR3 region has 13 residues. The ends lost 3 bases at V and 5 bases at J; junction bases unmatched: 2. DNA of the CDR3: TGTGCCAGCAGTGAGACAGGGGAGTATGGCTACACCTTC. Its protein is CASSETGEYGYTF. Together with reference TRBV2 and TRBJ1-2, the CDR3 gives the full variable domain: EPEVTQTPSHQVTQMGQEVILRCVPISNHLYFYWYRQILGQKVEFLVSFYNNEISEKSEIFDDQFSVERPDGSNFTLKIRSTKLEDSAMYFCASSETGEYGYTFGSGTRLTVV.

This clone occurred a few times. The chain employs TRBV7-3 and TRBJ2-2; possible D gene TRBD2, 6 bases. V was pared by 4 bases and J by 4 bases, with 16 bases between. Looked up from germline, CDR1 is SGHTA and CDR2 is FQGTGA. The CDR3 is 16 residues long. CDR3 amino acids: CASSSTGAAGTGELFF. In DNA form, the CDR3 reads TGTGCCAGCAGCTCCACCGGGGCAGCGGGCACCGGGGAGCTGTTTTTT.

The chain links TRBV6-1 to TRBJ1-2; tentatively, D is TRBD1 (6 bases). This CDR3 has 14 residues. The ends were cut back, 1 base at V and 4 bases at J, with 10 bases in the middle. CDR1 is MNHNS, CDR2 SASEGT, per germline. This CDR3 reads CASSEGQAAYGYTF. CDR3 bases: TGTGCCAGCAGTGAAGGACAGGCGGCCTATGGCTACACCTTC.

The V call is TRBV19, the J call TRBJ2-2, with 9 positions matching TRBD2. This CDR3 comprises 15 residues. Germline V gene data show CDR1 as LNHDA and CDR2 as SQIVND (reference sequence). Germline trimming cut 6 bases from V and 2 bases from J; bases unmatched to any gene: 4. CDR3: CASRSLAGNTGELFF. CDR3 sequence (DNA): TGTGCCAGTAGATCTCTAGCGGGAAACACCGGGGAGCTGTTTTTT.

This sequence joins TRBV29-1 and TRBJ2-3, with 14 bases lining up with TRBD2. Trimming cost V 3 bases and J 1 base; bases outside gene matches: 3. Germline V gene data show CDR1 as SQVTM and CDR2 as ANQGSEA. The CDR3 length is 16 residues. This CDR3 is CSVEGGLAGGTDTQYF. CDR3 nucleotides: TGCAGCGTTGAGGGGGGACTAGCGGGAGGCACAGATACGCAGTATTTT.

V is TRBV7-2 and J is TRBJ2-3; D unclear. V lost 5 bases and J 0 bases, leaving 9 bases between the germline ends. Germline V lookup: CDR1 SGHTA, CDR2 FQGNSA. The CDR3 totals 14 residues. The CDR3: CASSVGASTDTQYF. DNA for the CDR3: TGTGCCAGCAGCGTAGGTGCTAGCACAGATACGCAGTATTTT.

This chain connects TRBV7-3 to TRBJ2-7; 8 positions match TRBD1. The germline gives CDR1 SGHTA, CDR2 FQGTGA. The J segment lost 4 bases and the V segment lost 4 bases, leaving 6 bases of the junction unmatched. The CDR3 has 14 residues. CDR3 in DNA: TGTGCCAGCAGCTCCCTAGGACAGGGATACGAGCAGTACTTC. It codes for CASSSLGQGYEQYF.

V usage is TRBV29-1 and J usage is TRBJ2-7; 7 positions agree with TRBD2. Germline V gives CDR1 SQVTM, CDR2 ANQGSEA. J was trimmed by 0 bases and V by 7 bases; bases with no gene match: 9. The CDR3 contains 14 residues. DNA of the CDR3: TGCAGCGCCCAGCGACCGGGAGGCTCCTACGAGCAGTACTTC. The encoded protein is CSAQRPGGSYEQYF.